Below, 32 T cell receptor beta chains from the same sample are listed, as sequenced in a study of human T cells and chemical hapten exposure. TCRdb independently ran MiXCR on the RACE reads; one entry per CDR3 protein. The sample records 85,000 or so distinct CDR3 sequences, around 10% being singletons. The sample's time point: patch test 2, 6 weeks after DPC sensitization. Treatment here: therapeutic diphenylcyclopropenone sensitization with weekly scalp DPC. The input for sequencing was whole blood, taken in connection with sensitization to the hapten diphenylcyclopropenone (DPC). Source of these receptors: a man aged 18 to 35 with alopecia areata. Some clones in this sample may be carry-over from other donors' samples.

This clonotype was observed many times. The rearrangement joins TRBV18 to TRBJ2-7; D not certain. This CDR3 is 16 amino acids long. Trimming took 2 bases from V and 1 from J, leaving 15 bases between them. Germline V gene sequence: CDR1 KGHSH, CDR2 LQKENI. CDR3 DNA: TGTGCCAGCTCACCAATCTTGGCAGTAGAATCCTACGAGCAGTACTTC. Translated: CASSPILAVESYEQYF.

This chain joins TRBV7-3 and TRBJ2-2, with TRBD2 as a possible D gene (5 bases). Trimming removed 1 base at V and 7 bases at J, with 19 bases between. CDR3 size: 17 residues. Germline-derived CDR1 and CDR2 are SGHTA and FQGTGA. CDR3 sequence: CASSLISDIEGHGELFF. CDR3 sequence (DNA): TGTGCCAGCAGCTTAATTTCGGATATAGAGGGCCACGGGGAGCTGTTTTTT.

The rearrangement uses TRBV9 and TRBJ2-1; maybe TRBD2 (5 bases). Trimming took 3 bases from V and 5 from J, leaving 12 bases between them. Germline CDR1 and CDR2: SGDLS and YYNGEE. The CDR3 is 14 amino acids. CDR3 coding DNA: TGTGCCAGCAGCGGACTTAGCGTCCACAATGAGCAGTTCTTC. Its translation is CASSGLSVHNEQFF. Full variable domain (outside the CDR3, taken from reference TRBV9 and TRBJ2-1): DSGVTQTPKHLITATGQRVTLRCSPRSGDLSVYWYQQSLDQGLQFLIQYYNGEERAKGNILERFSAQQFPDLHSELNLSSLELGDSALYFCASSGLSVHNEQFFGPGTRLTVL.

The chain has TRBV27 and TRBJ2-1; 7 bases map to TRBD1. Germline CDR1 MNHEY, CDR2 SMNVEV (reference sequence). The CDR3 length is 17 residues. V lost 6 bases, J lost 7 bases, and 18 bases stayed unmatched. The CDR3 bases are TGTGCCAGCAGACCCACGACAGGGTATTTTGAGTTGAATGAGCAGTTCTTC. This translates into CASRPTTGYFELNEQFF.

This clonotype was counted a few times. The chain uses TRBV29-1 and TRBJ2-1; 9 positions match TRBD1. CDR1 is SQVTM, CDR2 ANQGSEA, per germline. This CDR3 is built from 18 residues. V was pared by 6 bases and J by 2 bases, with 17 bases of the junction left unmatched. Written as DNA, the CDR3 is TGCAGCGTCCTGGACACAGGGGGCGAAAAATCTACCTACAATGAGCAGTTCTTC. Translated, it gives CSVLDTGGEKSTYNEQFF.

In its sample, this clonotype was seen a few times. V gene TRBV20-1 combines with J gene TRBJ2-1; 7 bases map to TRBD2. The V and J ends lost 3 bases and 4 bases, in that order; junction bases with no gene match: 6. CDR1 and CDR2 from the germline V gene are DFQATT and SNEGSKA (reference sequence). The length of the CDR3 is 14 residues. The CDR3 sequence is CSARILADYNEQFF. CDR3 coding DNA: TGCAGTGCTAGGATCCTAGCGGATTACAATGAGCAGTTCTTC.

This chain joins TRBV2 and TRBJ2-1, with 7 bases that match TRBD2. The CDR3 covers 13 residues. Trimming cost V 7 bases and J 8 bases; bases outside gene matches: 8. CDR1 SNHLY and CDR2 FYNNEI come from the germline V gene. CDR3 DNA sequence: TGTGCCAGCACCCAACTAGCGTTTGATGAGCAGTTCTTC. Translated, it gives CASTQLAFDEQFF.

This clonotype occurred many times. The rearrangement links TRBV9 to TRBJ2-3, with D possibly being TRBD1 (5 bases). The germline gives CDR1 SGDLS, CDR2 YYNGEE. This CDR3 comprises 13 residues. V dropped 4 bases and J dropped 1 base, with 7 bases sitting between them. The DNA for the CDR3 is TGTGCCAGCAGCACACAGGGCACAGATACGCAGTATTTT. This translates into CASSTQGTDTQYF.

This clonotype was found a few times. The rearrangement joins TRBV20-1 to TRBJ2-1; 8 bases align to TRBD2. The CDR3 spans 14 residues. V lost 2 bases to trimming and J lost 6 bases; unmatched junction nucleotides: 6. Germline CDR1 reads DFQATT; CDR2 reads SNEGSKA (reference sequence). CDR3 region: CSARQGLVINEQFF. CDR3 DNA sequence: TGCAGTGCTAGACAGGGACTAGTAATCAATGAGCAGTTCTTC.

This clonotype occurred many times. J is TRBJ1-1 and V is TRBV4-1; 9 bases match TRBD1. The CDR3 loop spans 15 amino acids. The V and J ends lost 1 base and 7 bases, in that order; junction bases with no gene match: 7. The germline CDR1 and CDR2 sequences are MGHRA and YSYEKL. The CDR3 is CASSQVQGAGGEAFF. The CDR3, as DNA: TGCGCCAGCAGCCAAGTACAGGGGGCAGGAGGTGAAGCTTTCTTT.

This clonotype appeared many times. This chain joins TRBV29-1 and TRBJ2-5, with D possibly TRBD2 on 6 matching bases. Trimming removed 1 base from V and 5 bases from J, with 11 bases in between. CDR3 length: 13 residues. The germline CDR1 and CDR2 sequences are SQVTM and ANQGSEA. CDR3 coding DNA: TGCAGCGTTGAAGGGCAGGCGGGGGAGACCCAGTACTTC. Encoded protein: CSVEGQAGETQYF.

This clonotype was counted ten times or more. The chain joins TRBV12-5 to TRBJ2-3, with D tentatively TRBD2 (6 bases). This CDR3 region has 17 residues. Trimming stripped 0 bases from V and 1 base from J, with 14 bases between. The germline V gene has CDR1 LGHNT and CDR2 FRNRAP. CDR3 nucleotide sequence: TGTGCTAGTGGTTTGGTACTAGGAGGGAGTGGCACAGATACGCAGTATTTT. Translating it yields CASGLVLGGSGTDTQYF.

This clonotype was detected a few times. V usage is TRBV28 and J usage is TRBJ2-3, with 9 bases lining up with TRBD1. Germline CDR1 reads MDHEN; CDR2 reads SYDVKM. Germline trimming cut 1 base from V and 8 bases from J; bases unmatched to any gene: 13. There are 17 residues in the CDR3. The CDR3 DNA reads TGTGCCAGCAGTTTATCCGCCGACAGGGGGAGAAGAGGTACGCAGTATTTT. This gives the protein CASSLSADRGRRGTQYF.

At least ten counts were recorded for this clonotype. The chain links TRBV20-1 to TRBJ2-1, with 14 bases fitting TRBD2. CDR1 DFQATT and CDR2 SNEGSKA come from the germline V gene (reference sequence). The CDR3 consists of 14 residues. The J segment lost 10 bases and the V segment lost 3 bases, leaving 5 bases of the junction unmatched. CDR3: CSASGLAGGGEQFF. CDR3 DNA sequence: TGCAGTGCTAGTGGACTAGCGGGGGGCGGAGAGCAGTTCTTC.

The gene calls are TRBV6-2 or TRBV6-3 and TRBJ1-1; 9 nucleotides line up with TRBD1. This CDR3 spans 18 amino acids. Germline lookup yields CDR1 MNHEY and CDR2 SVGEGT. With V trimmed by 2 bases and J by 4 bases, 14 bases remained unmatched. The CDR3: CASSYPRWSGQGSTEAFF. The CDR3, as DNA: TGTGCCAGCAGTTACCCTCGATGGTCAGGACAGGGGAGCACTGAAGCTTTCTTT.

This clonotype was observed at least ten times. CDR3 amino acids: CASSRTGENTEAFF. For the CDR3, the DNA is TGTGCCAGCAGCCGGACAGGGGAGAACACTGAAGCTTTCTTT. V and J are TRBV7-9 and TRBJ1-1; TRBD1 agrees at 9 bases. The CDR3 has 14 amino acids. The junction had 2 bases not matched to a gene; V was cut back by 5 bases and J by 1 base. Per the germline V gene, CDR1 is SEHNR and CDR2 is FQNEAQ (reference sequence). Variable domain in full (rest from reference TRBV7-9 and TRBJ1-1): DTGVSQNPRHKITKRGQNVTFRCDPISEHNRLYWYRQTLGQGPEFLTYFQNEAQLEKSRLLSDRFSAERPKGSFSTLEIQRTEQGDSAMYLCASSRTGENTEAFFGQGTRLTVV.

Only a few counts were recorded for this clonotype. The J gene is TRBJ2-2, the V gene TRBV12-3 or TRBV12-4; D is undetermined. The CDR3 loop spans 16 amino acids. Trimming shortened V by 3 bases and J by 5 bases, and 16 bases separated the two germline ends. DNA of the CDR3: TGTGCCAGCAGTTTTCGCCAGCCCTTGGGGACCGGGGAGCTGTTTTTT. This codes for CASSFRQPLGTGELFF.

This clonotype was counted at least ten times. V and J are TRBV19 and TRBJ2-7; 8 bases map to TRBD1. The V gene end was trimmed by 2 bases and the J gene end by 0 bases; junction bases not matched to a gene: 3. Per germline, CDR1 LNHDA and CDR2 SQIVND (reference sequence). The CDR3 totals 15 residues. In nucleotides, the CDR3 is TGTGCCAGTAGTATACACAGGGGGGCCTCCTACGAGCAGTACTTC. It yields the protein CASSIHRGASYEQYF.

This clonotype appeared a few times. The rearrangement links TRBV3-1 to TRBJ1-4; no definite D call. CDR1 is LGHDT and CDR2 is YNNKEL in the germline V gene (reference sequence). The ends were cut back, 1 base at V and 8 bases at J, with 14 bases in the middle. This CDR3 has 15 residues. The chain's CDR3 is CASSQGFSRKEKLFF. As DNA, the CDR3 is TGTGCCAGCAGCCAAGGGTTTTCGCGGAAGGAAAAACTGTTTTTT.

At least ten counts were recorded for this clonotype. This chain joins TRBV5-6 and TRBJ2-2; D call uncertain. The CDR3 consists of 13 residues. Germline V gene sequence: CDR1 SGHDT, CDR2 YYEEEE. Between the trimmed V and J ends, which lost 7 bases and 4 bases, there was a span of 11 bases. The chain's CDR3 is CASVVAGTGELFF. CDR3 bases: TGTGCCAGCGTCGTAGCCGGCACCGGGGAGCTGTTTTTT.

This clonotype was found many times. Its ends do not fully match the called genes, so a read error is possible. V usage is TRBV11-2 and J usage is TRBJ1-1; D perhaps matches TRBD1 (6 bases). Per germline, CDR1 SGHAT and CDR2 FQNNGV. The CDR3 consists of 15 residues. CDR3 sequence reads: CASSFPGHLKTEAFF. CDR3 nucleotide sequence: TGTGCCAGCAGCTTCCCGGGACACCTGAAGACTGAAGCTTTCTTT.

V is TRBV11-2 and J is TRBJ2-1; D gene uncertain. The V gene lost 2 bases and the J gene lost 6 bases, with 11 bases spanning the gap. This CDR3 has 14 residues. Germline V gene sequence: CDR1 SGHAT, CDR2 FQNNGV. CDR3 sequence reads: CASSLSVPVNEQFF. DNA for the CDR3: TGTGCCAGCAGCTTAAGCGTTCCGGTCAATGAGCAGTTCTTC.

As DNA, the CDR3 is TGTGCCAGCAGTGAATCAGGAACGGGCTATGGCTACACCTTC. Translated: CASSESGTGYGYTF. J is TRBJ1-2 and V is TRBV2; D not certain. Germline CDR1 is SNHLY and CDR2 is FYNNEI. With 2 bases removed from V and 4 bases from J, the gap between germline ends came to 11 bases. This CDR3 contains 14 residues.

V usage is TRBV5-6 and J usage is TRBJ2-5, with 8 bases matching TRBD2. CDR3 size: 16 residues. Looked up from germline, CDR1 is SGHDT and CDR2 is YYEEEE. Trimming removed 0 bases from V and 4 bases from J; junction bases left unmatched: 8. CDR3 sequence (DNA): TGTGCCAGCAGCTTGGGTTTTAGCGGGGTTCGAGAGACCCAGTACTTC. Translation gives CASSLGFSGVRETQYF.

The table lists this clonotype with a few counts. The chain has TRBV5-6 and TRBJ1-5; TRBD1 is a possible D gene (6 bases). Germline V gives CDR1 SGHDT, CDR2 YYEEEE. This CDR3 is built from 15 residues. Trimming cost V 0 bases and J 7 bases, with 14 bases left between them. The CDR3 loop reads CASSLVSGDGQPQHF. CDR3 bases: TGTGCCAGCAGCTTGGTCTCAGGGGACGGACAGCCCCAGCATTTT.

This clonotype occurred a few times. V gene TRBV7-8 combines with J gene TRBJ2-1; the match to TRBD2 covers 8 bases. CDR3 size: 15 residues. Germline CDR1 and CDR2: SGHVS and FQNEAQ. V gave up 7 bases and J gave up 8 bases; unmatched junction bases: 13. CDR3 residues: CASTKLADMDHEQFF. The CDR3 DNA is TGTGCCAGCACCAAACTAGCGGACATGGACCATGAGCAGTTCTTC.

This clonotype was seen a few times. The rearrangement joins TRBV7-6 to TRBJ1-2; 7 bases fit TRBD1. The V segment lost 5 bases and the J segment 4 bases; nucleotides outside the gene matches: 10. Germline V CDR1 and CDR2: SGHVS, FNYEAQ. This CDR3 comprises 15 residues. CDR3 amino acids: CASSLTDRSSYGYTF. Here the CDR3 DNA reads TGTGCCAGCAGCCTTACGGACAGGTCTAGCTATGGCTACACCTTC.

This clonotype was recorded at least ten times. The chain recombines TRBV15 with TRBJ2-4; perhaps TRBD1 as D (5 bases). Germline V CDR1 and CDR2: LNHNV, YYDKDF (reference sequence). V lost 0 bases and J lost 0, with 15 bases in between. The CDR3 is made up of 18 amino acids. CDR3 nucleotides: TGTGCCACCAGCAGAGATTCTGGGGCAGAACTAGCCAAAAACATTCAGTACTTC. This codes for CATSRDSGAELAKNIQYF.

This chain uses TRBV27 with TRBJ2-5, with D perhaps matching TRBD1 (7 bases). The CDR3 is made up of 13 amino acids. The germline gives CDR1 MNHEY, CDR2 SMNVEV (reference sequence). Trimming stripped 6 bases from V and 3 bases from J, with 11 bases between. The CDR3 nucleotides are TGTGCCAGCAGACGCGGGACAGAAGAGACCCAGTACTTC. It yields the protein CASRRGTEETQYF.

In its sample, this clonotype was seen a few times. V is TRBV7-6 and J is TRBJ1-1; 7 bases are shared with TRBD1. The CDR3 totals 15 residues. The V segment lost 1 base and the J segment 5 bases; nucleotides outside the gene matches: 7. Germline CDR1 is SGHVS and CDR2 is FNYEAQ. CDR3 amino acids: CASSLVRQGGTEAFF. The DNA of the CDR3 is TGTGCCAGCAGCTTAGTGAGGCAGGGGGGAACTGAAGCTTTCTTT.

This clonotype was picked up a small number of times. The chain joins TRBV6-2 or TRBV6-3 to TRBJ1-2; no firm D call. The V and J ends lost 4 bases and 14 bases respectively, with 14 bases between them. This CDR3 is 11 amino acids long. The germline CDR1 and CDR2 sequences are MNHEY and SVGEGT. The CDR3 coding sequence is TGTGCCAGCAGTTTGACACCACTGCTTACCTTC. Protein sequence: CASSLTPLLTF.

This clonotype came up many times. The genes are TRBV6-2 or TRBV6-3 and TRBJ2-1; D uncertain. Trimming left V 8 bases short and J 4 bases short, with 6 bases between. This CDR3 is built from 11 residues. Germline V gene data show CDR1 as MNHEY and CDR2 as SVGEGT. DNA for the CDR3: TGTGCCAGCGAGTTTTACAATGAGCAGTTCTTC. As protein: CASEFYNEQFF.